Given below is one T cell receptor beta chain in context. Its antigen is currently unknown. This sample is part of a study of cytomegalovirus exposure and HLA in healthy donors. Study-wide results and limits: The authors listed some 160 TCR beta chains as cytomegalovirus-associated. Further analysis was carried out later, and it showed several of the most significant clusters appearing linked to common viral pathogens.

Germline CDR1 LGHNA, CDR2 YSLEER. The CDR3 length is 14 residues. V trimming: 1 base; J trimming: 5 bases; junction bases outside the gene matches: 4. The PCR had 60 Vbeta and 13 Jbeta primers. The method was immunoSEQ multiplex PCR; TCRdb's version includes in-frame clones alone and lacks a portion of them. The sample lists 96,000 or so clones, about 70% occurring once. Source material: PBMCs. The chain has TRBV4-3 and TRBJ2-5; 7 bases map to TRBD2. This receptor was identified in a female donor in good health and CMV-seropositive. The CDR3 DNA reads TGCGCCAGCAGCCAAGGTCGGGGAGGGGAGACCCAGTACTTC. This gives the protein CASSQGRGGETQYF.